This TCR beta chain is from a study of identical twins. This clonotype appeared once. Its specificity is not known. Study conclusions and caveats: Model-predicted out-of-frame TCR alpha sharing fell below observed values in monozygotic twins. High-abundance cord blood beta clonotypes had fewer insertions; memory repertoires showed none.

Through template switching, a universal primer site was introduced, and the cDNA contained unique molecular identifiers. TCRdb ran MiXCR on the 5' RACE reads and lists one entry per CDR3 protein. The repertoire holds roughly 200,000 distinct CDR3 sequences, with more than 15% as singletons. This CDR3 is built from 16 residues. CDR1 and CDR2 from the germline V gene are MGHDK and SYGVNS. With 3 bases clipped from V and 7 bases from J, the junction kept 14 bases outside the gene matches. These data were also filed under a second study, of T cells expressing NK-cell markers. This second study says: It was sorted CD3+CD56-NKG2C+, CD3+CD56+NKG2C- and CD3+CD56+NKG2C+ T cells that provided the TCR beta repertoires.

The chain carries TRBV25-1 and TRBJ2-5; the match to TRBD2 covers 7 bases. The origin of this receptor is a woman aged 18 to 35 in good health. Sequenced input: CD8+ T cells sorted from blood. The CDR3: CASSEISGGGGGTQYF. CDR3 bases: TGTGCCAGCAGTGAGATTTCGGGCGGGGGTGGCGGGACCCAGTACTTC. Full variable domain (remainder filled in from reference TRBV25-1 and TRBJ2-5): EADIYQTPRYLVIGTGKKITLECSQTMGHDKMYWYQQDPGMELHLIHYSYGVNSTEKGDLSSESTVSRIRTEHFPLTLESARPSHTSQYLCASSEISGGGGGTQYFGPGTRLLVL.